The rows below give T cell receptor beta chains drawn from one sample of a study of shared clonotypes between healthy human individuals. Here immunoSEQ multiplex PCR was the method, and the copy in TCRdb shows in-frame clones only, minus some. The table records around 1,900,000 clones, roughly 95% of them present only once. Sequencing was performed on naive CD8+ T cells from PBMCs. The receptors shown here come from a man aged 18 to 29 in good health. Some clones in this sample may be carry-over from other donors' samples. Each CDR3 is given with its conserved first and last residue. Each record gives: D gene, clone size, J gene, V gene, CDR3 DNA, CDR3 protein. The D gene is left open where the match is weak. A clone size is listed for some rows: how often the clone was seen (once, few, many), or a class if it is expanded.

d_call: TRBD1; clone_size: -; j_call: TRBJ1-2; v_call: TRBV9; cdr3_nt: TGTGCCAGCAGCGAGGGGGACAGGGCGAACTATGGCTACACCTTC; cdr3_aa: CASSEGDRANYGYTF
d_call: TRBD2; clone_size: once; j_call: TRBJ2-1; v_call: TRBV6-6; cdr3_nt: TGTGCCAGCTCCCGGGCTAGCGGGAGGGACAATGAGCAGTTCTTC; cdr3_aa: CASSRASGRDNEQFF
d_call: TRBD1; clone_size: -; j_call: TRBJ1-2; v_call: TRBV19; cdr3_nt: TGTGCCAGTATGGGGGACAGCTTTATCTATGGCTACACCTTC; cdr3_aa: CASMGDSFIYGYTF
d_call: -; clone_size: -; j_call: TRBJ2-7; v_call: TRBV25-1; cdr3_nt: TGTGCCAGCAGACCCGGCCCAGGGGTTATGGGTGAGCAGTACTTC; cdr3_aa: CASRPGPGVMGEQYF
d_call: -; clone_size: -; j_call: TRBJ2-7; v_call: TRBV7-8; cdr3_nt: TGTGCCAGCAGCTCCCAGGGGGGAGGGAACGAGCAGTACTTC; cdr3_aa: CASSSQGGGNEQYF
d_call: -; clone_size: -; j_call: TRBJ2-5; v_call: TRBV11-2; cdr3_nt: TGTGCCAGCAGCTTAGATCGACTCCGGGAGACCCAGTACTTC; cdr3_aa: CASSLDRLRETQYF
d_call: TRBD1; clone_size: -; j_call: TRBJ2-1; v_call: TRBV9; cdr3_nt: TGTGCCAGCAGCCTGAGGGGAGGACAGGGAAATGAGCAGTTCTTC; cdr3_aa: CASSLRGGQGNEQFF
d_call: -; clone_size: once; j_call: TRBJ1-1; v_call: TRBV9; cdr3_nt: TGTGCCAGCAGCCCTACGGGGTCCCCGAACACTGAAGCTTTCTTT; cdr3_aa: CASSPTGSPNTEAFF
d_call: TRBD1; clone_size: -; j_call: TRBJ2-7; v_call: TRBV11-2; cdr3_nt: TGTGCCAGCAGCCTGACTCCCACAGGGGATTCCTACGAGCAGTACTTC; cdr3_aa: CASSLTPTGDSYEQYF
d_call: TRBD2; clone_size: -; j_call: TRBJ2-3; v_call: TRBV2; cdr3_nt: TGTGCCAGCAGTTTAAGACTAGCGGGAACCGAAGATACGCAGTATTTT; cdr3_aa: CASSLRLAGTEDTQYF
d_call: -; clone_size: -; j_call: TRBJ2-3; v_call: TRBV7-9; cdr3_nt: TGTGCCAGCAGCTTAGCGGTGGATACGCAGTATTTT; cdr3_aa: CASSLAVDTQYF
d_call: -; clone_size: -; j_call: TRBJ1-1; v_call: TRBV11-1; cdr3_nt: TGTGCCAGCAGCTGGGTCGACGGGAACACTGAAGCTTTCTTT; cdr3_aa: CASSWVDGNTEAFF
d_call: -; clone_size: -; j_call: TRBJ1-2; v_call: TRBV5-1; cdr3_nt: TGCGCCAGCAGCTGGACTCATTCCCCGGCCTATGGCTACACCTTC; cdr3_aa: CASSWTHSPAYGYTF
d_call: TRBD1; clone_size: -; j_call: TRBJ2-7; v_call: TRBV28; cdr3_nt: TGTGCCAGCCGAAAAGCCGGGACAGGGGTCTACGAGCAGTACTTC; cdr3_aa: CASRKAGTGVYEQYF
d_call: -; clone_size: -; j_call: TRBJ1-2; v_call: TRBV4-1; cdr3_nt: TGCGCCAGCAGCCAAGCCGCAGGGCCTTACTATGGCTACACCTTC; cdr3_aa: CASSQAAGPYYGYTF
d_call: -; clone_size: once; j_call: TRBJ2-1; v_call: TRBV27; cdr3_nt: TGTGCCAGCAGTAGCGGCCTTGAGCAGTTCTTC; cdr3_aa: CASSSGLEQFF
d_call: -; clone_size: once; j_call: TRBJ2-7; v_call: TRBV11-2; cdr3_nt: TGTGCCAGCAGCTCCAACAAGGTTGGCGAGCAGTACTTC; cdr3_aa: CASSSNKVGEQYF
d_call: -; clone_size: -; j_call: TRBJ2-5; v_call: TRBV25-1; cdr3_nt: TGTGCCAGCGCCCCCAGGGAAATTCTCCAAGAGACCCAGTACTTC; cdr3_aa: CASAPREILQETQYF
d_call: TRBD2; clone_size: once; j_call: TRBJ2-1; v_call: TRBV27; cdr3_nt: TGTGCCAGCAGTCCAAGGACTAGCGGATACAATGAGCAGTTCTTC; cdr3_aa: CASSPRTSGYNEQFF
d_call: TRBD2; clone_size: -; j_call: TRBJ2-1; v_call: TRBV11-3; cdr3_nt: TGTGCCAGCAGCCGGGGGGATGACCATGAGCAGTTCTTC; cdr3_aa: CASSRGDDHEQFF
d_call: TRBD1; clone_size: once; j_call: TRBJ1-4; v_call: TRBV7-9; cdr3_nt: TGTGCCAGCAGCTCCACAGGGGTCCCACATGAAAAACTGTTTTTT; cdr3_aa: CASSSTGVPHEKLFF
d_call: -; clone_size: -; j_call: TRBJ2-7; v_call: TRBV28; cdr3_nt: TGTGCCAGCAGTTTGGGCAGGGTCCCTTACGAGCAGTACTTC; cdr3_aa: CASSLGRVPYEQYF
d_call: -; clone_size: -; j_call: TRBJ1-2; v_call: TRBV10-2; cdr3_nt: TGCGCCAGCAGTGAGTCACAGGGTCGTTTTGGCTACACCTTC; cdr3_aa: CASSESQGRFGYTF
d_call: -; clone_size: -; j_call: TRBJ1-2; v_call: TRBV29-1; cdr3_nt: TGCAGCGTTGAAAACTATGGCTACACCTTC; cdr3_aa: CSVENYGYTF
d_call: TRBD1; clone_size: -; j_call: TRBJ1-5; v_call: TRBV6-6; cdr3_nt: TGTGCCAGCAGTCACAGGGGAACAAATCAGCCCCAGCATTTT; cdr3_aa: CASSHRGTNQPQHF
d_call: -; clone_size: -; j_call: TRBJ1-4; v_call: TRBV21-1; cdr3_nt: TGTGCCCCGCGGAGGGCAAGGGAAAAACTGTTTTTT; cdr3_aa: CAPRRAREKLFF
d_call: TRBD1; clone_size: -; j_call: TRBJ1-2; v_call: TRBV4-1; cdr3_nt: TGCGCCAGCAGCCAAGGACAGGGTTTTCTTGGCTACAACTTC; cdr3_aa: CASSQGQGFLGYNF
d_call: -; clone_size: -; j_call: TRBJ1-1; v_call: TRBV27; cdr3_nt: TGTGCCAGCAGTTTAGACGACAGCCTTGTGAACACTGAAGCTTTCTTT; cdr3_aa: CASSLDDSLVNTEAFF
d_call: -; clone_size: few; j_call: TRBJ1-1; v_call: TRBV28; cdr3_nt: TGTGCCACCGGGACGACGACTTTCTTT; cdr3_aa: CATGTTTFF
d_call: -; clone_size: -; j_call: TRBJ1-4; v_call: TRBV4-1; cdr3_nt: TGCGCCAGCAGCCAAATTCCCAGGGGACGCTCAACTAATGAAAAACTGTTTTTT; cdr3_aa: CASSQIPRGRSTNEKLFF
d_call: -; clone_size: -; j_call: TRBJ2-1; v_call: TRBV6-4; cdr3_nt: TGTGCCAGCAGTGACTCGTTCGGCAATGAGCAGTTCTTC; cdr3_aa: CASSDSFGNEQFF
d_call: TRBD1; clone_size: -; j_call: TRBJ2-7; v_call: TRBV9; cdr3_nt: TGTGCCAGTGGACAGGGGCCCTACGAGCAGTACTTC; cdr3_aa: CASGQGPYEQYF
d_call: -; clone_size: -; j_call: TRBJ2-2; v_call: TRBV14; cdr3_nt: TGTGCCAGCAGCCCAGGGCTCTCGAACACCGGGGAGCTGTTTTTT; cdr3_aa: CASSPGLSNTGELFF
d_call: -; clone_size: -; j_call: TRBJ1-3; v_call: TRBV6-6; cdr3_nt: TGTGCCAGCAGCGCCACAGGCTCTGGAAACACCATATATTTT; cdr3_aa: CASSATGSGNTIYF
d_call: TRBD2; clone_size: -; j_call: TRBJ2-2; v_call: TRBV9; cdr3_nt: TGTGCCAGCAGCGTAGCTAGCGGGAGTTCCGGGGAGCTGTTTTTT; cdr3_aa: CASSVASGSSGELFF
d_call: TRBD1; clone_size: -; j_call: TRBJ1-1; v_call: TRBV5-1; cdr3_nt: TGCGCCAGCAGCTTGGGGGGACAGGGGTGTTTCTTT; cdr3_aa: CASSLGGQGCFF
d_call: TRBD1; clone_size: -; j_call: TRBJ2-3; v_call: TRBV15; cdr3_nt: TGTGCCACCAGCAGGGGGACAGGCCTTGCGGGAGATACGCAGTATTTT; cdr3_aa: CATSRGTGLAGDTQYF
d_call: -; clone_size: once; j_call: TRBJ2-1; v_call: TRBV19; cdr3_nt: TGTGCCAGTAGTATAGATCCGGTAACGGGTTCAGGTGAGCAGTTCTTC; cdr3_aa: CASSIDPVTGSGEQFF
d_call: -; clone_size: -; j_call: TRBJ2-5; v_call: TRBV28; cdr3_nt: TGTGCCAGCAGCACGCCATACCAACAGGACGACCAAGAGACCCAGTACTTC; cdr3_aa: CASSTPYQQDDQETQYF
d_call: -; clone_size: -; j_call: TRBJ1-2; v_call: TRBV15; cdr3_nt: TGTGCCACCAGCTATAACAGGGTCTATGGCTACACCTTC; cdr3_aa: CATSYNRVYGYTF
d_call: -; clone_size: once; j_call: TRBJ2-1; v_call: TRBV15; cdr3_nt: TGTGCCACGTCTCGAATAGGAGTTTACAATGAGCAGTTCTTC; cdr3_aa: CATSRIGVYNEQFF
d_call: -; clone_size: -; j_call: TRBJ1-1; v_call: TRBV11-1; cdr3_nt: TGTGCCAGCAGCTTAATGGGGCATGAAGCTTTCTTT; cdr3_aa: CASSLMGHEAFF
d_call: -; clone_size: -; j_call: TRBJ2-3; v_call: TRBV4-3; cdr3_nt: TGCGCCAGCAGCCAAGATAACACAGATACGCAGTATTTT; cdr3_aa: CASSQDNTDTQYF
d_call: -; clone_size: -; j_call: TRBJ2-3; v_call: TRBV7-2; cdr3_nt: TGTGCCAGCAGCTCTCTCTTCACAGATACGCAGTATTTT; cdr3_aa: CASSSLFTDTQYF
d_call: -; clone_size: -; j_call: TRBJ1-5; v_call: TRBV19; cdr3_nt: TGTGCCAGTAGTACCCCCCGGCACGCGAATCAGCCCCAGCATTTT; cdr3_aa: CASSTPRHANQPQHF
d_call: -; clone_size: -; j_call: TRBJ2-7; v_call: TRBV27; cdr3_nt: TGTGCCAGCAGTCCCGAGCTCGGCCTCTCCTACGAGCAGTACTTC; cdr3_aa: CASSPELGLSYEQYF